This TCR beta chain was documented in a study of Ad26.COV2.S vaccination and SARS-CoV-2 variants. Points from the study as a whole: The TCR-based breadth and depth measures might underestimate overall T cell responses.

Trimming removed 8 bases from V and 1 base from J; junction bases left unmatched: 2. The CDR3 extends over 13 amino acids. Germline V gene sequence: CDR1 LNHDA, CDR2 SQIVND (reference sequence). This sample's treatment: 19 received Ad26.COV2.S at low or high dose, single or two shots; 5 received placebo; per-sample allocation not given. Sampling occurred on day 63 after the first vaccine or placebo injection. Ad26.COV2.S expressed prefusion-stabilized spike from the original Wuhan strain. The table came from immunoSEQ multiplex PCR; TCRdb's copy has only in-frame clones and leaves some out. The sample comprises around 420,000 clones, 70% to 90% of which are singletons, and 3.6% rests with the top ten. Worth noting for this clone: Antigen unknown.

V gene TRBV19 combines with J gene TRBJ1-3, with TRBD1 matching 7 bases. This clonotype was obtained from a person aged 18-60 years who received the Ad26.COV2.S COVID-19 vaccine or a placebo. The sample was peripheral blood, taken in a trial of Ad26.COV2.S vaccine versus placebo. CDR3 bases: TGTGCCAGTGGGACAGATTCTGGAAACACCATATATTTT. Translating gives CASGTDSGNTIYF. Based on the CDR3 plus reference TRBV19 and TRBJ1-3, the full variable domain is DGGITQSPKYLFRKEGQNVTLSCEQNLNHDAMYWYRQDPGQGLRLIYYSQIVNDFQKGDIAEGYSVSREKKESFPLTVTSAQKNPTAFYLCASGTDSGNTIYFGEGSWLTVV.